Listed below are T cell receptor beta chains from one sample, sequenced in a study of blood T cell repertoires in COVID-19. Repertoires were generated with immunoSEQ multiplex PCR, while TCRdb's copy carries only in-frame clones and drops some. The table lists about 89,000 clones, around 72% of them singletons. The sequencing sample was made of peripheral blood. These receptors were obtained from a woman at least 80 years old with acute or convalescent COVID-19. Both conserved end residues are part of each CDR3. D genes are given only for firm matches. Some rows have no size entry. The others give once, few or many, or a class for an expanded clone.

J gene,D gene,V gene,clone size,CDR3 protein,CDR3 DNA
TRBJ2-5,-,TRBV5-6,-,CASSRWGETQYF,TGTGCCAGCAGCCGGTGGGGCGAGACCCAGTACTTC
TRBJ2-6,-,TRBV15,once,CATSYSGANVLTF,TGTGCCACCAGCTACTCTGGGGCCAACGTCCTGACTTTC
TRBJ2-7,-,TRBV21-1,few,CASSKDRKSSYEQYF,TGTGCCAGCAGCAAGGACAGGAAGAGCTCCTACGAGCAGTACTTC
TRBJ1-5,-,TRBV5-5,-,CASSLATGSGNQPQHF,TGTGCCAGCAGCTTGGCCACAGGGAGCGGCAATCAGCCCCAGCATTTT
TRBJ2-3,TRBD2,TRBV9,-,CASNLLAGVQDTQYF,TGTGCCAGCAATCTTCTCGCGGGGGTCCAAGATACGCAGTATTTT
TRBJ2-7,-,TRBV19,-,CASGGLYEQYF,TGCGCGTCGGGGGGCCTATACGAGCAGTACTTC
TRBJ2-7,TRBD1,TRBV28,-,CATMWTGGSYEQYF,TGTGCCACCATGTGGACAGGAGGCTCCTACGAGCAGTACTTC
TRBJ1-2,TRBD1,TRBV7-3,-,CASSPVPGQRDGYTF,TGTGCCAGCAGCCCGGTCCCGGGACAGAGAGATGGCTACACCTTC
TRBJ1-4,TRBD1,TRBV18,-,CASSSGQGEKLFF,TGTGCCAGCTCGTCCGGACAGGGAGAAAAACTGTTTTTT
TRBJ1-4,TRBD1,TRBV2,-,CATQGAGEKLFF,TGTGCCACACAGGGGGCAGGGGAAAAACTGTTTTTT
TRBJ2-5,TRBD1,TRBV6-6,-,CASSRRAGGRETQYF,TGTGCCAGCAGTCGACGTGCAGGGGGTCGAGAGACCCAGTACTTC
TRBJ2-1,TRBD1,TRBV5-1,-,CASSFDRAENEQFF,TGCGCCAGCAGCTTCGACAGGGCTGAGAATGAGCAGTTCTTC
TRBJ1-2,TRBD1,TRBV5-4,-,CASSWGTGVTDGYTF,TGTGCCAGCAGCTGGGGGACAGGGGTAACGGATGGCTACACCTTC